The 18 T cell receptor beta chains reported below all come from one sample, sequenced in a study of beta chain features in type 1 diabetes. The investigators reverse transcribed all of the isolated RNA, so they sequenced expressed TCRB transcripts. Data came from immunoSEQ multiplex PCR; TCRdb stores just in-frame clones and leaves some out. The top ten clones hold 0.02% to 0.03% of a sample with under 950,000 clones, roughly 17% of them seen once. The sequencing input was naive CD4+ T cells from blood. These receptors originate from a woman younger than 35 in good health.

The chain combines TRBV9 with TRBJ2-3; D perhaps matches TRBD1 (6 bases). The CDR3 totals 18 residues. Germline-derived CDR1 and CDR2 are SGDLS and YYNGEE. Trimming shortened V by 3 bases and J by 3 bases, and 23 bases separated the two germline ends. The CDR3 DNA follows: TGTGCCAGCAGCGGACAATCTACAGGGAGTCATCGAACAGATACGCAGTATTTT. It encodes CASSGQSTGSHRTDTQYF.

There are a few counts of this clone. The J gene is TRBJ2-1, the V gene TRBV4-3, with 8 bases aligning to TRBD2. The trim removed 1 base at V and 0 bases at J, leaving 5 bases unmatched. Germline lookup yields CDR1 LGHNA and CDR2 YSLEER. The CDR3 is made up of 17 amino acids. As DNA, the CDR3 is TGCGCCAGCAGCCAAGCCCTTCTAGCGGGCTCCTACAATGAGCAGTTCTTC. It translates to CASSQALLAGSYNEQFF.

This clone was counted only a few times. The CDR3 is CASSLVRSNTEAFF. CDR3 nucleotide sequence: TGCGCCAGCAGCTTGGTTCGGTCGAACACTGAAGCTTTCTTT. The chain uses TRBV5-1 and TRBJ1-1; D remains ambiguous. The CDR3 consists of 14 residues. The V end was cut by 0 bases, the J end by 1 base, with 7 bases between. The germline V gene encodes CDR1 SGHRS and CDR2 YFSETQ.

The rearrangement joins TRBV11-2 to TRBJ2-5; D call uncertain. The CDR3 sequence is 13 residues long. In germline, CDR1 is SGHAT, CDR2 FQNNGV. Trimming removed 1 base from V and 5 bases from J, with 8 bases in between. The CDR3 coding sequence is TGTGCCAGCAGCTTAGTGGGCATGGAGACCCAGTACTTC. Protein product: CASSLVGMETQYF.

As to this clone: At one end, the junction sequence differs from germline, possibly due to a read error. This sequence joins TRBV6-6 and TRBJ1-5; D may be TRBD1 (5 bases). CDR3 length: 13 amino acids. CDR1 and CDR2 from the germline V gene are MNHNY and SVGAGI (reference sequence). This chain's CDR3 is CASTGGWDQPRHF. The CDR3 coding sequence is TGTGCCAGCACGGGGGGGTGGGATCAGCCCCGGCATTTT.

CDR3 region: CASSSGQGPGEKLFF. The CDR3 nucleotides are TGTGCCAGCAGCTCCGGACAGGGTCCGGGTGAAAAACTGTTTTTT. The V call is TRBV5-6, the J call TRBJ1-4, with 8 bases that match TRBD1. The ends lost 3 bases at V and 7 bases at J; junction bases unmatched: 8. The germline gives CDR1 SGHDT, CDR2 YYEEEE. This CDR3 region has 15 residues.

This sequence joins TRBV2 and TRBJ1-1, with D unresolved. The CDR3 extends over 12 amino acids. V lost 6 bases and J lost 6, with 11 bases in between. Germline V CDR1 and CDR2: SNHLY, FYNNEI. The CDR3: CASREEPPEAFF. The DNA for the CDR3 is TGTGCCAGCAGGGAGGAACCCCCTGAAGCTTTCTTT.

The table lists this clone with a few counts. V gene TRBV9 combines with J gene TRBJ2-2; 10 bases map to TRBD2. The trim removed 3 bases at V and 5 bases at J, leaving 4 bases unmatched. This CDR3 spans 15 amino acids. From germline, CDR1 is SGDLS and CDR2 YYNGEE. CDR3 DNA sequence: TGTGCCAGCAGCGCTAGCGGGGGCCAGACCGGGGAGCTGTTTTTT. Its translation: CASSASGGQTGELFF.

The V call is TRBV19, the J call TRBJ2-6; D remains unclear. The CDR3 contains 16 residues. The germline V gene encodes CDR1 LNHDA and CDR2 SQIVND (reference sequence). The V end lost 3 bases, the J end lost 0 bases, and 9 bases lay between the germline ends. The CDR3 coding sequence is TGTGCCAGTAGTATGGGTGCATACTCTGGGGCCAACGTCCTGACTTTC. Translating it yields CASSMGAYSGANVLTF.

The chain uses TRBV5-1 and TRBJ2-1; TRBD2 agrees at 7 bases. The CDR3 has 17 residues. V shed 3 bases, J shed 4 bases, and the junction held 13 bases outside the gene matches. Germline V gene data show CDR1 as SGHRS and CDR2 as YFSETQ. CDR3 bases: TGCGCCAGCAGCTCGCGGGGGAGGGCCGTGGGGTACAATGAGCAGTTCTTC. Its protein is CASSSRGRAVGYNEQFF.

This clone was observed a handful of times. The chain recombines TRBV2 with TRBJ2-5; D is unresolved. CDR1 and CDR2 (germline): SNHLY, FYNNEI. The germline V and J ends were trimmed by 11 bases and 5 bases, with 9 bases remaining between them. CDR3 length: 10 residues. DNA for the CDR3: TGTGCCCGACCAAGGGAGACCCAGTACTTC. This sequence encodes CARPRETQYF.

This clone was seen a few times. CDR3 bases: TGCAGCGTCCGAAGAGCGAGGGACAGACCCTACGAGCAGTACTTC. Residues: CSVRRARDRPYEQYF. The chain couples TRBV29-1 to TRBJ2-7; 7 bases agree with TRBD1. The CDR3 has 15 amino acids. CDR1 is SQVTM, CDR2 ANQGSEA, per germline. V lost 6 bases, J lost 2 bases, and 13 bases stayed unmatched.

This clone was detected a few times. The V call is TRBV5-1, the J call TRBJ1-1; 7 bases match TRBD1. CDR3 length equals 14 residues. Per the germline V gene, CDR1 is SGHRS and CDR2 is YFSETQ. V was pared by 4 bases and J by 3 bases, with 6 bases of the junction left unmatched. Here the CDR3 reads CASSRRGRDTEAFF. The CDR3 region has the DNA TGCGCCAGCAGCAGAAGGGGGCGCGACACTGAAGCTTTCTTT.

This clone was seen only a few times. The rearrangement uses TRBV19 and TRBJ2-7; D might be TRBD1 or TRBD2, each matching 5 bases. The length of the CDR3 is 13 residues. Germline V lookup: CDR1 LNHDA, CDR2 SQIVND (reference sequence). Between the trimmed V and J ends, which lost 5 bases and 3 bases, there was a span of 11 bases. The CDR3 here is CASSDRDDYEQYF. CDR3 bases: TGTGCCAGTAGTGACCGGGACGACTACGAGCAGTACTTC.

The chain recombines TRBV25-1 with TRBJ2-3; tentatively, D is TRBD2 (5 bases). Germline lookup yields CDR1 MGHDK and CDR2 SYGVNS. Trimming cost V 10 bases and J 2 bases, with 13 bases left between them. There are 13 residues in the CDR3. The CDR3 here is CATIAGNTDTQYF. In nucleotides, the CDR3 is TGTGCCACCATAGCCGGGAACACAGATACGCAGTATTTT.

About this clone itself: Distinct nucleotide sequences in the sample also encode this CDR3. This chain connects TRBV5-1 to TRBJ2-5, with TRBD1 identical over 7 bases. J was trimmed by 2 bases and V by 4 bases; bases with no gene match: 5. Germline values: CDR1 SGHRS, CDR2 YFSETQ. This CDR3 is 14 amino acids long. The CDR3 protein is CASSPGQKQETQYF. Here the CDR3 DNA reads TGCGCCAGCAGCCCGGGACAGAAACAAGAGACCCAGTACTTC. The full variable domain, its missing parts supplied by reference TRBV5-1 and TRBJ2-5, is KAGVTQTPRYLIKTRGQQVTLSCSPISGHRSVSWYQQTPGQGLQFLFEYFSETQRNKGNFPGRFSGRQFSNSRSEMNVSTLELGDSALYLCASSPGQKQETQYFGPGTRLLVL.

The gene calls are TRBV19 and TRBJ2-5; D unresolved. CDR1 is LNHDA, CDR2 SQIVND, per germline (reference sequence). The germline V and J ends were trimmed by 6 bases and 0 bases, with 11 bases remaining between them. The CDR3 consists of 14 residues. In DNA form, the CDR3 reads TGTGCCAGTAGGGCCTCCCTGTACCAAGAGACCCAGTACTTC. Protein sequence: CASRASLYQETQYF.

There are a few counts of this clone. This chain joins TRBV5-8 and TRBJ2-1, with D uncertain. Between the trimmed V and J ends, which lost 5 bases and 5 bases, there was a span of 8 bases. Germline CDR1 SGHTS, CDR2 YDEGEE. This CDR3 contains 12 residues. CDR3 nucleotides: TGTGCCAGCAGGTACAACGACAATGAGCAGTTCTTC. Translation: CASRYNDNEQFF.